Here is one TCR beta chain with its context. This sample is part of a study of blood T cell repertoires in COVID-19. About the study: Sources were T cells, B-cell-depleted T cells, or PBMCs; the material itself was cDNA or gDNA.

Germline CDR1 reads SQVTM; CDR2 reads ANQGSEA. This CDR3 has 14 amino acids. The V and J ends lost 6 bases and 6 bases, in that order; junction bases with no gene match: 9. Per the authors' pipeline: Quantification of nucleated cells was approximated via reference gene primer amplification. Assay used: immunoSEQ multiplex PCR; TCRdb lists only in-frame clones, some missing. D and trimming come from the DNA, and the V and J calls and clone size come from that table. The sample lists about 32,000 clones, approximately 95% occurring once. Sequences were obtained from peripheral blood. This chain uses TRBV29-1 with TRBJ2-1; TRBD1 matches at 9 bases. This TCR was sampled from a male donor with active COVID-19. The CDR3 DNA sequence: TGCAGCGTGGACGGACAGGGGATGACCAATGAGCAGTTCTTC. This translates into CSVDGQGMTNEQFF.